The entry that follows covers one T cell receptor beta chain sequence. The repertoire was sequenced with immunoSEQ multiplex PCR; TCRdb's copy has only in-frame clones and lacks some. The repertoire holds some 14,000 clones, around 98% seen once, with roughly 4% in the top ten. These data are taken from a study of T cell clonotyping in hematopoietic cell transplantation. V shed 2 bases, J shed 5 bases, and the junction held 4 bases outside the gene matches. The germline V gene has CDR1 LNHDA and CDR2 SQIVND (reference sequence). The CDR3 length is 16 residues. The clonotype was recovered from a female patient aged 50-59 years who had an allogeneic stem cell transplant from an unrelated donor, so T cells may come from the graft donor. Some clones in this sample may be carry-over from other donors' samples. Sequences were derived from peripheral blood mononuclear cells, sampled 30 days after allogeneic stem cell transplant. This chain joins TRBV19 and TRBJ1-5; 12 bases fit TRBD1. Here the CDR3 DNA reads TGTGCCAGTAGTATAAGGGGACAGGGGGCTTATCAGCCCCAGCATTTT. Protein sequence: CASSIRGQGAYQPQHF.